This T cell receptor beta chain originates from a study of T cells expressing NK-cell markers. About the study: Researchers got TCR beta repertoires out of sorted CD3+CD56+NKG2C+, CD3+CD56+NKG2C- and CD3+CD56-NKG2C+ T cells.

The CDR3 totals 12 residues. Germline loops: CDR1 DFQATT, CDR2 SNEGSKA (reference sequence). No DNA is given; TCRdb re-called the 5' RACE reads and lists each CDR3 protein once. The sample features about 260,000 distinct CDR3 sequences, with about 0.4% in its top ten. Sequenced sample: blood T cells: a sorted CD56 or NKG2C T cell subset, CD4+ or CD8+ T cells, or bulk PBMC T cells (not recorded which). The chain uses TRBV20-1 and TRBJ1-1. The receptor was isolated from a man aged 18 to 29 in good health. This CDR3 is CCRQALNTEAFF.